This T cell receptor beta chain was retrieved from a study of CD8 T cells in ankylosing spondylitis. Construction of TCR beta libraries was performed using quantitative 5'-RACE with molecular barcodes. From the 5' RACE reads, TCRdb called clonotypes with MiXCR, one entry per CDR3 protein. The repertoire consists of around 250,000 distinct CDR3 sequences, with about a sixth occurring once and the leading ten covering around 30%. The ends lost 5 bases at V and 0 bases at J; junction bases unmatched: 5. Germline V gene data show CDR1 as SQVTM and CDR2 as ANQGSEA. This CDR3 is 15 amino acids long. Overall study results and limits: Peripheral blood samples showed relatively rare disease-linked clones, and these clones were CD8+.

This clonotype was seen a few times. The target antigen is unknown. Sequencing was carried out using blood, either unsorted or a sorted T cell fraction (not recorded which). The receptor's source is a male donor with ankylosing spondylitis or in good health (not recorded which). The V and J genes are TRBV29-1 and TRBJ1-3; 9 positions match TRBD1. CDR3 nucleotides: TGCAGCGTTATAGGACAGGGGAACTCTGGAAACACCATATATTTT. Its translation is CSVIGQGNSGNTIYF.